This T cell receptor beta chain was recorded in a study of blood T cells in healthy people across ages. A J-beta primer mix and a sample-barcoded 5' primer were used in a second PCR of roughly 6 to 12 cycles. TCRdb used MiXCR to reprocess the 5' RACE reads, holding one entry per CDR3 protein. The repertoire includes some 760,000 distinct CDR3 sequences, approximately 25% of them detected once, and more than 3% sits in the top ten. RNA extraction gave at least 5.5 micrograms of total RNA per sample. Germline V lookup: CDR1 SGHTA, CDR2 FQGNSA. The CDR3 consists of 15 residues. This clonotype appeared a few times. No conserved phenylalanine or tryptophan is present at the end of the CDR3, so a read error is the likely explanation. Separately, the same data were catalogued under a study of T cells of mothers and their children. That paper states: Mothers yielded over 8.5 million CDR3 reads, children about 3 million each. The analysis detected no persistent microchimeric T cell clones.

Sequenced sample: blood. J is TRBJ2-1 and V is TRBV7-2, with TRBD2 matching over 9 bases. The sequence was obtained from a boy aged 10-17 years in good health. DNA of the CDR3: TGTGCCAGCAGCTCCACTAGCGGGTTATACAACGAGCAGTTCCTC. Translating gives CASSSTSGLYNEQFL.